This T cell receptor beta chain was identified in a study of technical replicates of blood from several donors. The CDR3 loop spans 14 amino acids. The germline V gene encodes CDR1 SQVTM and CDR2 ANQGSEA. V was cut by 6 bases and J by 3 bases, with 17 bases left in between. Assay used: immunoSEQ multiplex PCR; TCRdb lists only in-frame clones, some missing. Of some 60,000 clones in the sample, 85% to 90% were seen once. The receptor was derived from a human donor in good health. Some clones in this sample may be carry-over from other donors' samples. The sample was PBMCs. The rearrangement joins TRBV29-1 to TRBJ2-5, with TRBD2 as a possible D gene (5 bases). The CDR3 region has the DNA TGCAGCGTAGATCGGGAATTCGAAGAAGAGACCCAGTACTTC. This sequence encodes CSVDREFEEETQYF.